The following is a T cell receptor (beta chain) sequence with its context. Antigen specificity is unknown. The data belong to a study of cytomegalovirus exposure and HLA in healthy donors. Study overall: From donors who were HLA-typed, an early data release held about 89 million unique TCRs.

General study findings and limits: For TCR beta chains, V- and J-gene trimming was later linked to a missense DCLRE1C variant. Some V segments (TRBV6-2 and TRBV6-3 among them) were excluded as indistinguishable. Testing in vitro showed three CMV-associated chains specific for CMV antigens.

The ends were cut back, 8 bases at V and 2 bases at J, with 18 bases in the middle. Germline V gene sequence: CDR1 LNHDA, CDR2 SQIVND (reference sequence). This CDR3 has 15 amino acids. Use of 60 Vbeta and 13 Jbeta primers characterized the PCR. Produced via immunoSEQ multiplex PCR; TCRdb's table is partial and in-frame only. The table records more than 95,000 clones, over 9% of them present only once. This receptor was obtained from a man aged 40-49 years in good health and CMV-seropositive. The sequencing input was PBMCs. V usage is TRBV19 and J usage is TRBJ2-5; D is perhaps TRBD2 (6 bases). CDR3 region: CASRRDSGIQETQYF. In nucleotides, the CDR3 is TGTGCCAGTCGGCGTGATAGCGGAATTCAAGAGACCCAGTACTTC.